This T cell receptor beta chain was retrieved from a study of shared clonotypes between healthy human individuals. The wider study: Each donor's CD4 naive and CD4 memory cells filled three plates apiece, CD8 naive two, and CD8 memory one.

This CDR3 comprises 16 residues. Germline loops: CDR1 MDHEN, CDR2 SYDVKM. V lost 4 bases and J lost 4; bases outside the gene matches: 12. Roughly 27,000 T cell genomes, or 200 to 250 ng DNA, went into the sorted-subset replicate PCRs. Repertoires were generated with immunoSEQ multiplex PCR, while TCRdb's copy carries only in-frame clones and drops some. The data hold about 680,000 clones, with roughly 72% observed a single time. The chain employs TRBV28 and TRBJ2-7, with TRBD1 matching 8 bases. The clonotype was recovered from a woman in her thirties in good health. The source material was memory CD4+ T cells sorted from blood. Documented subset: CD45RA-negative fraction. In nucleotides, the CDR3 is TGTGCCAGCAGTTCAAATACCGGGGACAGGTTGTACGAGCAGTACTTC. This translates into CASSSNTGDRLYEQYF.